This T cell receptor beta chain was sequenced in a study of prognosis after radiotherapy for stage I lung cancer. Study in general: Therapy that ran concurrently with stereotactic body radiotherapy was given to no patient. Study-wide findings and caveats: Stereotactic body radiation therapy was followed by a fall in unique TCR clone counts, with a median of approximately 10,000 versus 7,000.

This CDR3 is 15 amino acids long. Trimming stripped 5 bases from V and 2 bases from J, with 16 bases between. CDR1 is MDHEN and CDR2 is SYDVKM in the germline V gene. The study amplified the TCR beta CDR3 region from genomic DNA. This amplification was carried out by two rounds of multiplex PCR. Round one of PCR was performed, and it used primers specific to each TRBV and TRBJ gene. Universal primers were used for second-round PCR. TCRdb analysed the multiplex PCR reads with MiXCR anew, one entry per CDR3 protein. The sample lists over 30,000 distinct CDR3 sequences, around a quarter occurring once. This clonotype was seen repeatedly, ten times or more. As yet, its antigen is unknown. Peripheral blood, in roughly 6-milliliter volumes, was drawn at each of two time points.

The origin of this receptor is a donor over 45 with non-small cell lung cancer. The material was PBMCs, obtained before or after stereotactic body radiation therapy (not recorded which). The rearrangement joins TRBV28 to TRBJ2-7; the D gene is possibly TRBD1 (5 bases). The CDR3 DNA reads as TGTGCCAGCAGTGAGAAGGGGTCAGCCACCTACGAGCAGTACTTC. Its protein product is CASSEKGSATYEQYF.